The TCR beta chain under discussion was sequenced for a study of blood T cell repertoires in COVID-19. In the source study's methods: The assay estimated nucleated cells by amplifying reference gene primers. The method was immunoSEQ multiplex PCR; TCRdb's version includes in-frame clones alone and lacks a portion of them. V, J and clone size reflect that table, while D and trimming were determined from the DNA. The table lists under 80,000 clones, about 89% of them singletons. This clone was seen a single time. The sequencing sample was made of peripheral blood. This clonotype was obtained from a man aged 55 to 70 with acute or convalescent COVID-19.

The CDR3 nucleotides read TGTGCCTATAACAGGGAATTCCGCACTGAAGCTTTCTTT. This gives the protein CAYNREFRTEAFF. The V and J genes are TRBV30 and TRBJ1-1; the D gene is possibly TRBD1 (6 bases). The CDR3 consists of 13 residues. V was pared by 7 bases and J by 4 bases, with 16 bases between. Germline values: CDR1 GTSNPN, CDR2 SVGIG (reference sequence).